One sample yielded the 18 T cell receptor beta chains listed below, sequenced in a study of blood T cell repertoires in COVID-19. Clones were sequenced by immunoSEQ multiplex PCR, and TCRdb holds only the in-frame ones, with some missing. The top ten clones hold more than 10% of a sample with under 250,000 clones, around 81% of them seen once. The sequencing input was peripheral blood. These receptors were taken from a human donor in a cohort sampled during active COVID-19.

The chain uses TRBV19 and TRBJ2-1, with TRBD2 as a possible D gene (6 bases). CDR3 length equals 16 residues. Germline CDR1 and CDR2: LNHDA and SQIVND (reference sequence). V lost 4 bases and J 8 bases, leaving 21 bases between the germline ends. The CDR3 spells CASSKVGLSRSYEQFF. For the CDR3, the DNA is TGTGCCAGTAGTAAGGTGGGACTGTCCCGGAGCTATGAGCAGTTCTTC.

The genes are TRBV6-5 and TRBJ1-2; D uncertain. V lost 8 bases, J lost 2 bases, and 9 bases lay in between. The CDR3 totals 12 residues. Germline V gene lookup returns CDR1 MNHEY and CDR2 SVGAGI. The CDR3 is CASQPGNYGYTF. CDR3 DNA: TGTGCCAGCCAACCCGGGAACTATGGCTACACCTTC.

V gene TRBV6-6 combines with J gene TRBJ1-5, with unresolved D. CDR1 and CDR2 (germline): MNHNY, SVGAGI (reference sequence). The CDR3 runs 12 residues. The V gene lost 4 bases and the J gene lost 8 bases, with 9 bases spanning the gap. CDR3: CASSWFGEPQHF. In nucleotides, the CDR3 is TGTGCCAGCAGTTGGTTCGGGGAGCCCCAGCATTTT.

The chain has TRBV7-9 and TRBJ2-3; 7 bases agree with TRBD2. CDR3 length equals 18 residues. Germline V gene lookup returns CDR1 SEHNR and CDR2 FQNEAQ (reference sequence). J lost 3 bases, V lost 4 bases, and 16 bases had no gene match. This CDR3 is CASSSGEGNTWWTDTQYF. The CDR3 bases are TGTGCCAGCAGCTCTGGGGAGGGGAATACGTGGTGGACAGATACGCAGTATTTT.

The V and J genes are TRBV5-1 and TRBJ2-5; possibly TRBD2 for D (6 bases). This CDR3 spans 14 amino acids. The germline V gene encodes CDR1 SGHRS and CDR2 YFSETQ. V dropped 0 bases and J dropped 5 bases, with 11 bases sitting between them. The CDR3 region has the DNA TGCGCCAGCAGCTTGGCCACTAGCACGGAGACCCAGTACTTC. Its translation: CASSLATSTETQYF. The whole variable domain, filled in from reference TRBV5-1 and TRBJ2-5, reads KAGVTQTPRYLIKTRGQQVTLSCSPISGHRSVSWYQQTPGQGLQFLFEYFSETQRNKGNFPGRFSGRQFSNSRSEMNVSTLELGDSALYLCASSLATSTETQYFGPGTRLLVL.

V and J are TRBV11-3 and TRBJ2-1; 11 positions match TRBD2. Unmatched junction bases numbered 8, after V lost 3 bases and J lost 7 bases. The germline V gene has CDR1 SGHNT and CDR2 YENEEA. This CDR3 has 16 residues. CDR3 loop: CASSFTGTSGTNEQFF. The CDR3 DNA reads as TGTGCCAGCAGCTTTACCGGGACTAGCGGTACAAATGAGCAGTTCTTC. Looking up the rest from reference TRBV11-3 and TRBJ2-1 gives the full variable domain: EAGVVQSPRYKIIEKKQPVAFWCNPISGHNTLYWYLQNLGQGPELLIRYENEEAVDDSQLPKDRFSAERLKGVDSTLKIQPAELGDSAVYLCASSFTGTSGTNEQFFGPGTRLTVL.

This chain connects TRBV2 to TRBJ1-5; possibly TRBD1 for D (5 bases). V was clipped by 5 bases and J by 0 bases, with 17 bases between them. Looked up from germline, CDR1 is SNHLY and CDR2 is FYNNEI. The CDR3 length is 17 residues. As DNA, the CDR3 is TGTGCCAGCAGTCCCCGGGCAGGGTCCTATAGCAATCAGCCCCAGCATTTT. This sequence encodes CASSPRAGSYSNQPQHF.

This chain uses TRBV6-6 with TRBJ1-2, with no clear D. CDR3 length: 13 residues. V lost 4 bases, J lost 5 bases, and 11 bases lay in between. Germline CDR1 reads MNHNY; CDR2 reads SVGAGI (reference sequence). CDR3 in DNA: TGTGCCAGCAGTTCCTCGGCAGGATATGGCTACACCTTC. Its translation is CASSSSAGYGYTF.

This clone came up a few times. V gene TRBV18 combines with J gene TRBJ2-5, with D perhaps matching TRBD1 (6 bases). The length of the CDR3 is 15 residues. CDR1 and CDR2 (germline): KGHSH, LQKENI. Trimming pared 0 bases from V and 1 base from J, leaving 9 bases between. In nucleotides, the CDR3 is TGTGCCAGCTCACCACCCACAGGGACCCAAGAGACCCAGTACTTC. Its protein product is CASSPPTGTQETQYF.

V and J are TRBV7-2 and TRBJ2-7; 8 bases map to TRBD2. V shed 4 bases, J shed 4 bases, and the junction held 3 bases outside the gene matches. Germline V gene lookup returns CDR1 SGHTA and CDR2 FQGNSA. The CDR3 has 13 residues. CDR3 DNA: TGTGCCAGCAGCTCACGGGGGGGGTACGAGCAGTACTTC. This gives the protein CASSSRGGYEQYF. Full variable domain (outside the CDR3, taken from reference TRBV7-2 and TRBJ2-7): GAGVSQSPSNKVTEKGKDVELRCDPISGHTALYWYRQSLGQGLEFLIYFQGNSAPDKSGLPSDRFSAERTGGSVSTLTIQRTQQEDSAVYLCASSSRGGYEQYFGPGTRLTVT.

CDR3 loop: CASSQPGGANQPQHF. In DNA, the CDR3 is TGTGCCAGCTCACAACCAGGGGGCGCGAATCAGCCCCAGCATTTT. The chain employs TRBV28 and TRBJ1-5, with 8 bases lining up with TRBD1. CDR1 is MDHEN, CDR2 SYDVKM, per germline. V dropped 8 bases and J dropped 4; count of bases not matched to a gene: 10. This CDR3 has 15 amino acids.

J is TRBJ1-3 and V is TRBV6-1; the D is unclear. Looked up from germline, CDR1 is MNHNS and CDR2 is SASEGT. V lost 3 bases and J 2 bases, leaving 5 bases between the germline ends. CDR3 length: 13 residues. The CDR3 sequence is CASSELTGNTIYF. The CDR3 coding sequence is TGTGCCAGCAGTGAGTTAACTGGAAACACCATATATTTT.

The chain recombines TRBV5-4 with TRBJ2-7; TRBD2 matches at 8 bases. Germline V gives CDR1 SGHNT, CDR2 YYREEE (reference sequence). The CDR3 contains 15 residues. The J segment lost 2 bases and the V segment lost 3 bases, leaving 7 bases of the junction unmatched. The CDR3 reads CASSSGGLDPYEQYF. CDR3 in DNA: TGTGCCAGCAGCTCGGGGGGACTAGATCCCTACGAGCAGTACTTC. The full variable domain, with the rest looked up from reference TRBV5-4 and TRBJ2-7, is ETGVTQSPTHLIKTRGQQVTLRCSSQSGHNTVSWYQQALGQGPQFIFQYYREEENGRGNFPPRFSGLQFPNYSSELNVNALELDDSALYLCASSSGGLDPYEQYFGPGTRLTVT.

The chain recombines TRBV7-8 with TRBJ2-5; TRBD1 agrees at 9 bases. The CDR3 runs to 16 residues. Germline V lookup: CDR1 SGHVS, CDR2 FQNEAQ. V was pared by 3 bases and J by 5 bases, with 10 bases of the junction left unmatched. CDR3 loop: CASSFFRDRVLETQYF. In DNA, the CDR3 is TGTGCCAGCAGCTTTTTCCGGGACAGGGTGTTGGAGACCCAGTACTTC.

The V call is TRBV18, the J call TRBJ2-1; possible D gene TRBD2, 6 bases. Germline V gene data show CDR1 as KGHSH and CDR2 as LQKENI. CDR3 length equals 15 residues. V dropped 2 bases and J dropped 3 bases, with 11 bases sitting between them. CDR3 protein: CASSPTAGRYNEQFF. The CDR3 DNA reads TGTGCCAGCTCACCAACAGCGGGCCGCTACAATGAGCAGTTCTTC.

This clone occurred many times. The chain links TRBV7-8 to TRBJ2-7, with TRBD2 identical over 7 bases. Germline-derived CDR1 and CDR2 are SGHVS and FQNEAQ. The CDR3 is 15 amino acids. The V and J ends lost 1 base and 7 bases, in that order; junction bases with no gene match: 10. The CDR3 DNA reads as TGTGCCAGCAGCTTAGTCGTGACTAGCAGTGGGGAGCAGTACTTC. Translation: CASSLVVTSSGEQYF.

CDR3 loop: CASSFERGHGNTIYF. CDR3 bases: TGTGCCAGCAGTTTTGAAAGGGGGCACGGAAACACCATATATTTT. V gene TRBV28 combines with J gene TRBJ1-3; TRBD1 matches 7 bases. Trimming removed 3 bases from V and 4 bases from J; junction bases left unmatched: 6. CDR3 size: 15 residues. Looked up from germline, CDR1 is MDHEN and CDR2 is SYDVKM. The full variable domain, completed using reference TRBV28 and TRBJ1-3, is DVKVTQSSRYLVKRTGEKVFLECVQDMDHENMFWYRQDPGLGLRLIYFSYDVKMKEKGDIPEGYSVSREKKERFSLILESASTNQTSMYLCASSFERGHGNTIYFGEGSWLTVV.

This clone came up once. The rearrangement uses TRBV29-1 and TRBJ2-2; 10 nucleotides match TRBD1. The CDR3 is 15 residues long. Germline loops: CDR1 SQVTM, CDR2 ANQGSEA. Trimming cost V 5 bases and J 3 bases; bases outside gene matches: 6. The CDR3 loop is CSVYVGTGDTGELFF. The CDR3 DNA follows: TGCAGCGTTTACGTAGGGACAGGGGACACCGGGGAGCTGTTTTTT.